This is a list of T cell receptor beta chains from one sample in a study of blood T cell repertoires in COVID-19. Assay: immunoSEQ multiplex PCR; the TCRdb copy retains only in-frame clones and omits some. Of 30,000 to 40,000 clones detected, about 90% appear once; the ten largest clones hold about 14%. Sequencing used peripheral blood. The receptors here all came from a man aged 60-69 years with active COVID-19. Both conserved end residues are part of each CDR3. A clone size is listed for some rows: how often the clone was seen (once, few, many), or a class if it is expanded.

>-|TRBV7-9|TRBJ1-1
CASSGTGVGTEAFF
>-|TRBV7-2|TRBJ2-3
CASSLILTDTQYF
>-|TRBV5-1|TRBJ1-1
CASSLLPGTGVGAFF
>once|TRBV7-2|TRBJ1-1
CASSPLLNTEAFF
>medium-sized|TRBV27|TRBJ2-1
CASSSGVGEQFF
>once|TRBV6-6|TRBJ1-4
CASSYSDRDIEKLFF
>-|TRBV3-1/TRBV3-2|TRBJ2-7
CASSQGSMGLADFSSYEQYF
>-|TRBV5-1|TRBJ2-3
CASSSRDRGVTDTQYF
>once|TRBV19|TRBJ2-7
CASSQGMGTSYEQYF
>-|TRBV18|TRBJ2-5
CASSPLGDSETQYF
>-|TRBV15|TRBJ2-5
CATSSRSSGNRIETQYF
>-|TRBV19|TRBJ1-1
CASSHRVNTEAFF
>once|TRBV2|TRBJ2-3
CASRGTSGTTDTQYF
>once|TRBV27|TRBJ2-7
CASSLTPGTSYPYEQYF
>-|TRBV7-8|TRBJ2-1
CASRGTSGSWYNEQFF
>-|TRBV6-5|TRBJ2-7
CASKSFRQDSYEQYF
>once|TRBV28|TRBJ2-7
CASSFSRAPGDEQYF
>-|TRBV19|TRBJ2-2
CASSTTGGVTGELFF
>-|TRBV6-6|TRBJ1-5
CASSYSRGSADQPQHF
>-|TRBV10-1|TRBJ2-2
CASSEGGANTGELFF
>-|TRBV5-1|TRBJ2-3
CASSLASQGVDTQYF
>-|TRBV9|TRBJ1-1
CASSVGGVNTEAFF
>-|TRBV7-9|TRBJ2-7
CASSFSDSYEQYF
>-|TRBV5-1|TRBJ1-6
CASRPDRGNSPLHF
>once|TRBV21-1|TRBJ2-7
CASSIGASGRAPGEQYF
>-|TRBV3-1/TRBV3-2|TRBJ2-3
CASNSQGAGDTQYF
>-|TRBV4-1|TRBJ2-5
CASSQPDRVQETQYF
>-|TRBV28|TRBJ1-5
CASSAHRAASNQPQHF
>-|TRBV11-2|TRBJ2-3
CASSLGTSGTDTQYF
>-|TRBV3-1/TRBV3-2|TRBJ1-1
CASSPYGGGGAFF
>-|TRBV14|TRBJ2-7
CASSADRDSYEQYF
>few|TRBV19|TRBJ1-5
CASSSPGLGADQPQHF
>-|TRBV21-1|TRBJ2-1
CASSNLGLAGGHYNEQFF
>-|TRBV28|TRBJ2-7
CASSFPLAGGYEQYF
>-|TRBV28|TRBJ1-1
CASSPPGQGVLGAFF